The 26 T cell receptor beta chains below come from one sample, sequenced in a study of regulatory T cells in long-lasting Graves disease. Researchers made TCR beta libraries by using iRepertoire HTBI primers and running Arm-PCR on CDR3 regions. One entry per CDR3 protein, called by TCRdb with MiXCR from the multiplex PCR reads. The sample has approximately 360,000 distinct CDR3 sequences, approximately 10% seen once. Time point given: newly diagnosed GD, antithyroid drugs for less than 3 months. The TCR library used RNA extracted from PBMCs. These data are also associated with another study on T cells in Graves' hyperthyroidism and ophthalmopathy.

The material sequenced was peripheral blood mononuclear cells (PBMCs), taken at new diagnosis, from a patient treated with antithyroid drugs. The receptors were gathered from a woman under 30 with Graves disease.

V usage is TRBV29-1 and J usage is TRBJ1-3; D is perhaps TRBD1 (5 bases). The CDR3 contains 16 residues. The germline V and J ends were trimmed by 0 bases and 0 bases, with 12 bases remaining between them. Germline V gene sequence: CDR1 SQVTM, CDR2 ANQGSEA. The CDR3 here is CSVEENRGYSGNTIYF. The CDR3 DNA reads TGCAGCGTTGAAGAAAACCGGGGGTACTCTGGAAACACCATATATTTT.

This clonotype occurred many times. The rearrangement uses TRBV28 and TRBJ2-5; 8 nucleotides agree with TRBD1. V lost 6 bases and J lost 9; bases outside the gene matches: 18. Germline V gene lookup returns CDR1 MDHEN and CDR2 SYDVKM. The CDR3 has 16 residues. CDR3 sequence (DNA): TGTGCCAGCAGATCCTCTGGACAGGGACTTCTGTCGGCCCAGTACTTC. Its translation is CASRSSGQGLLSAQYF.

This clonotype has at least ten counts. The chain employs TRBV20-1 and TRBJ1-2, with 7 nucleotides matching TRBD1. V gave up 5 bases and J gave up 1 base; unmatched junction bases: 4. Germline values: CDR1 DFQATT, CDR2 SNEGSKA (reference sequence). CDR3 length equals 13 residues. DNA for the CDR3: TGCAGTGCTCGGGACAGTTATAACTATGGCTACACCTTC. The encoded protein is CSARDSYNYGYTF.

The chain uses TRBV12-3 or TRBV12-4 and TRBJ1-5, with 9 bases identical to TRBD1. V gave up 5 bases and J gave up 8 bases; unmatched junction bases: 7. This CDR3 has 14 residues. CDR3 residues: CASSPGQGREPQHF. CDR3 DNA sequence: TGTGCCAGCAGTCCGGGACAGGGTAGAGAGCCCCAGCATTTT.

This sequence joins TRBV7-6 and TRBJ1-1, with 10 bases identical to TRBD1. V lost 5 bases, J lost 3 bases, and 12 bases stayed unmatched. This CDR3 comprises 17 residues. From germline, CDR1 is SGHVS and CDR2 FNYEAQ. The CDR3 sequence is CASSERASDRGDTEAFF. In DNA, the CDR3 is TGTGCCAGCAGCGAAAGGGCGTCGGACAGGGGGGACACTGAAGCTTTCTTT.

Many counts were recorded for this clonotype. The chain joins TRBV12-3 or TRBV12-4 to TRBJ1-1, with TRBD1 as a possible D gene (6 bases). Trimming took 6 bases from V and 8 from J, leaving 7 bases between them. The CDR3 consists of 10 residues. For the CDR3, the DNA is TGTGCCAGCAGCGGGACAGAAGCTTTCTTT. It specifies CASSGTEAFF.

This clonotype was seen at least ten times. This sequence joins TRBV7-3 and TRBJ1-3; TRBD1 aligns across 9 bases. V shed 5 bases, J shed 4 bases, and the junction held 3 bases outside the gene matches. From germline, CDR1 is SGHTA and CDR2 FQGTGA. The CDR3 has 14 residues. CDR3 sequence (DNA): TGTGCCAGCAGCCCCGGGACAGGGGGAAACACCATATATTTT. Translated: CASSPGTGGNTIYF.

At least ten counts were recorded for this clonotype. The chain carries TRBV7-2 and TRBJ1-1, with D possibly being TRBD1 (5 bases). The CDR3 runs to 16 residues. The V end lost 5 bases, the J end lost 0 bases, and 16 bases lay between the germline ends. Germline V CDR1 and CDR2: SGHTA, FQGNSA. The chain's CDR3 is CASSLTGPRMNTEAFF. The DNA of the CDR3 is TGTGCCAGCAGCCTGACGGGACCGAGAATGAACACTGAAGCTTTCTTT.

The table lists this clonotype with a few counts. At one end, the junction sequence differs from germline, possibly due to a read error. The J gene is TRBJ2-1, the V gene TRBV13; D is perhaps TRBD1 (6 bases). The CDR3 loop spans 14 amino acids. Germline values: CDR1 PRHDT, CDR2 FYEKMQ (reference sequence). The CDR3, as DNA: TGTGCCAGCAGCCTAGGGGGTAGCCTTGTCCGGCAGTTCTTC. Translation: CASSLGGSLVRQFF.

This clonotype was counted at least ten times. The DNA for the CDR3 is TGTGCCAGCAGCTTGCGAGAGGGGACCACTGAAGCTTTCTTT. It yields the protein CASSLREGTTEAFF. V usage is TRBV5-6 and J usage is TRBJ1-1; the D gene is possibly TRBD1 (5 bases). V was cut by 1 base and J by 4 bases, with 11 bases left in between. CDR3 length: 14 residues. Germline CDR1 reads SGHDT; CDR2 reads YYEEEE.

The table lists this clonotype with a few counts. This chain uses TRBV7-3 with TRBJ1-4; TRBD1 might be the D (6 bases). From germline, CDR1 is SGHTA and CDR2 FQGTGA. There are 15 residues in the CDR3. V dropped 7 bases and J dropped 2 bases, with 14 bases sitting between them. CDR3 protein: CASIHGQRTNEKLFF. CDR3 in DNA: TGTGCCAGCATCCACGGACAGCGGACTAATGAAAAACTGTTTTTT.

At least ten counts were recorded for this clonotype. The chain links TRBV6-1 to TRBJ2-1; D tentatively fits TRBD1 or TRBD2 (6 bases each). Germline CDR1 MNHNS, CDR2 SASEGT. The CDR3 is 19 residues long. The V and J ends lost 8 bases and 1 base respectively, with 27 bases between them. This CDR3 is CASASTARRGVWSYNEQFF. Here the CDR3 DNA reads TGTGCCAGCGCCTCCACCGCAAGAAGGGGGGTCTGGTCCTACAATGAGCAGTTCTTC.

There are many counts of this clonotype. The rearrangement joins TRBV6-2 or TRBV6-3 to TRBJ2-5; D remains ambiguous. This CDR3 spans 13 amino acids. Germline V gives CDR1 MNHEY, CDR2 SVGEGT. Trimming took 4 bases from V and 3 from J, leaving 9 bases between them. The CDR3 region has the DNA TGTGCCAGCAGTTGGTCTGAGGAAGAGACCCAGTACTTC. Translation gives CASSWSEEETQYF.

Ten or more counts support this clonotype. V and J are TRBV5-1 and TRBJ2-2; a possible D gene is TRBD1 (5 bases). The CDR3 has 15 residues. Germline V gene sequence: CDR1 SGHRS, CDR2 YFSETQ. V shed 2 bases and J shed 4 bases, with 12 bases lying between them. CDR3 bases: TGCGCCAGCAGCTTTGAAGGGGTTAGCACCGGGGAGCTGTTTTTT. Amino acids: CASSFEGVSTGELFF.

The chain joins TRBV7-2 to TRBJ2-3; D is unresolved. Trimming pared 1 base from V and 4 bases from J, leaving 9 bases between. The CDR3 loop spans 14 amino acids. Germline lookup yields CDR1 SGHTA and CDR2 FQGNSA. This CDR3 reads CASSLGSVPDTQYF. The CDR3 coding sequence is TGTGCCAGCAGCTTAGGGTCAGTTCCAGATACGCAGTATTTT.

This clonotype occurred many times. The chain couples TRBV7-2 to TRBJ2-5, with a tentative D call TRBD2 (5 bases). Germline CDR1 SGHTA, CDR2 FQGNSA. Trimming left V 5 bases short and J 2 bases short, with 15 bases between. The CDR3 spans 15 residues. The CDR3 sequence: CASSPTRRWQETQYF. The CDR3 bases are TGTGCCAGCAGCCCCACTAGGAGGTGGCAAGAGACCCAGTACTTC.

This clonotype appeared many times. In DNA, the CDR3 is TGTGCCTGGAGTTTAGGCGACACTGAAGCTTTCTTT. This encodes CAWSLGDTEAFF. The J gene is TRBJ1-1, the V gene TRBV30; no firm D call. The germline V gene encodes CDR1 GTSNPN and CDR2 SVGIG (reference sequence). V was shortened by 2 bases and J by 3 bases, with 7 bases between the two germline ends. There are 12 residues in the CDR3.

This clonotype was seen ten or more times. This chain uses TRBV12-3 or TRBV12-4 with TRBJ2-7; a possible D gene is TRBD1 (6 bases). Trimming took 4 bases from V and 0 from J, leaving 10 bases between them. The CDR3 contains 14 residues. The CDR3 region is CASSSSTGSYEQYV. CDR3 DNA sequence: TGTGCCAGCAGTTCCTCGACAGGCTCCTACGAGCAGTACGTC.

This clonotype was observed at least ten times. The rearrangement links TRBV2 to TRBJ2-7, with D perhaps matching TRBD1 (6 bases). V was trimmed by 4 bases and J by 3 bases, leaving 22 bases between them. There are 17 residues in the CDR3. CDR1 SNHLY and CDR2 FYNNEI come from the germline V gene. CDR3 sequence: CASSALPGTHLDYEQYF. CDR3 DNA: TGTGCCAGCAGTGCCCTCCCCGGGACACATTTAGACTACGAGCAGTACTTC. Full variable domain (remainder filled in from reference TRBV2 and TRBJ2-7): EPEVTQTPSHQVTQMGQEVILRCVPISNHLYFYWYRQILGQKVEFLVSFYNNEISEKSEIFDDQFSVERPDGSNFTLKIRSTKLEDSAMYFCASSALPGTHLDYEQYFGPGTRLTVT.

A few counts support this clonotype. This rearrangement joins TRBV28 to TRBJ2-7, with a possible D match to TRBD1 (5 bases). This CDR3 region has 15 residues. V lost 3 bases, J lost 5 bases, and 17 bases lay in between. Germline loops: CDR1 MDHEN, CDR2 SYDVKM. CDR3 protein: CASSLLWGDPNEQYF. The CDR3 region has the DNA TGTGCCAGCAGTTTGTTGTGGGGCGATCCTAACGAGCAGTACTTC.

The table lists this clonotype with many counts. The chain has TRBV4-3 and TRBJ1-3, with a possible D match to TRBD1 (5 bases). The CDR3 consists of 18 residues. Trimming removed 0 bases from V and 3 bases from J, with 18 bases in between. CDR1 and CDR2 from the germline V gene are LGHNA and YSLEER. CDR3 bases: TGCGCCAGCAGCCAAGAGGTATCAGGGTCGCGCGGTGGAAACACCATATATTTT. It encodes CASSQEVSGSRGGNTIYF.

This sequence joins TRBV27 and TRBJ2-5; 11 nucleotides match TRBD2. Germline trimming cut 4 bases from V and 4 bases from J; bases unmatched to any gene: 5. Germline loops: CDR1 MNHEY, CDR2 SMNVEV (reference sequence). This CDR3 has 15 amino acids. The CDR3 coding sequence is TGTGCCAGCAGTTCTACCGGACTAGCGGGAGAGACCCAGTACTTC. It translates to CASSSTGLAGETQYF.

This clonotype was found a few times. The chain recombines TRBV4-1 with TRBJ1-6; 8 bases map to TRBD1. The CDR3 has 17 amino acids. The germline CDR1 and CDR2 sequences are MGHRA and YSYEKL. J gave up 5 bases and V 5 bases, and 11 bases lay outside the gene matches. The CDR3 here is CASSKMPGGRDNSPLHF. CDR3 DNA sequence: TGCGCCAGCAGCAAAATGCCAGGGGGCCGGGATAATTCACCCCTCCACTTT.

The sample holds many counts of this clonotype. The J gene is TRBJ1-6, the V gene TRBV11-1, with D unresolved. Trimming removed 3 bases at V and 8 bases at J, with 11 bases between. Germline CDR1 and CDR2: SGHAT and FQDESV (reference sequence). The CDR3 extends over 14 amino acids. CDR3 region: CASSFGVVDSPLHF. DNA for the CDR3: TGTGCCAGCAGCTTTGGAGTGGTGGATTCACCCCTCCACTTT.

At least ten counts were recorded for this clonotype. As DNA, the CDR3 is TGTGCCAGCATCAAGACAGGCCTCTCCTACGAGCAGTACTTC. This gives the protein CASIKTGLSYEQYF. V gene TRBV6-2 or TRBV6-3 combines with J gene TRBJ2-7, with a possible D match to TRBD1 (6 bases). Per the germline V gene, CDR1 is MNHEY and CDR2 is SVGEGT. Between the trimmed V and J ends, which lost 7 bases and 0 bases, there was a span of 13 bases. CDR3 length: 14 residues.

This clonotype was observed at least ten times. The chain carries TRBV20-1 and TRBJ1-1, with D possibly TRBD1 on 6 matching bases. This CDR3 contains 14 residues. Trimming took 6 bases from V and 0 from J, leaving 14 bases between them. In germline, CDR1 is DFQATT, CDR2 SNEGSKA (reference sequence). DNA of the CDR3: TGCAGTGCAGGAGGGGGGGCCCTGAACACTGAAGCTTTCTTT. It is translated as CSAGGGALNTEAFF.